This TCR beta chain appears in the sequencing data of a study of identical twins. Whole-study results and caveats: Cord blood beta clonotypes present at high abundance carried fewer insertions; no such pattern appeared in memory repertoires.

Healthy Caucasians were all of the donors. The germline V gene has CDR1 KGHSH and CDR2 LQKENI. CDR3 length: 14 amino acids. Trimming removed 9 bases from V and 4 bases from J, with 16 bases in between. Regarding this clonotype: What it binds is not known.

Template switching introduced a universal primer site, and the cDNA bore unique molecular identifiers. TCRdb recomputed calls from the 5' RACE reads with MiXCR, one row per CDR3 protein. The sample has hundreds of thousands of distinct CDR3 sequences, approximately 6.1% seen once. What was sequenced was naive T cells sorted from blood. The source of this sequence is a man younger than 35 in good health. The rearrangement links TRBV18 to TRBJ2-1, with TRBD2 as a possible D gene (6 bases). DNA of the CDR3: TGTGCCAGTATAGCGGAAAGCCTTTACAATGAGCAGTTCTTC. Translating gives CASIAESLYNEQFF.